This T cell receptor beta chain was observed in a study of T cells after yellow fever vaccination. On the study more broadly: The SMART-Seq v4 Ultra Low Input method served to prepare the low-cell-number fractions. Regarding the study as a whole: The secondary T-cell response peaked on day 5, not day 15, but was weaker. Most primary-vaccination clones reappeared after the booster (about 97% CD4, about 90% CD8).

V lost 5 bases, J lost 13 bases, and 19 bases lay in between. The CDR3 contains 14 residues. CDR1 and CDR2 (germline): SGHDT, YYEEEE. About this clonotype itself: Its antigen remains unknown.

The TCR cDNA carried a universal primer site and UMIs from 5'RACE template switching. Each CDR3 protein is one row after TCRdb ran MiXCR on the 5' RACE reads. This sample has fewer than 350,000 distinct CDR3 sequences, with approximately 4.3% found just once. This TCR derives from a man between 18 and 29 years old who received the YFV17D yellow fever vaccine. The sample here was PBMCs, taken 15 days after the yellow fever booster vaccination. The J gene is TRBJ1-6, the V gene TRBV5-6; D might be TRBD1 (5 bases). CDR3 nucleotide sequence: TGTGCCAGCAGTGACGGGACGGATTACTCGCCCCTCCACTTT. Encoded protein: CASSDGTDYSPLHF.